This T cell receptor (beta chain) is from a study of CD8+ T cells in alopecia areata. Findings and limits, study-wide: Scalp sequencing captures resident alphabeta T cells of normal skin too. Scalp clonality decreased significantly with tofacitinib, and so did expanded CD8+ clones among the top 100.

This CDR3 contains 12 residues. Deletions cut 6 bases from V and 1 base from J, with 7 bases between. Germline V gene data show CDR1 as SQVTM and CDR2 as ANQGSEA. Details on this clone: Its antigen is unknown.

The authors extracted RNA and reverse transcribed it into cDNA as the sequencing template. Repertoires were generated with immunoSEQ multiplex PCR, while TCRdb's copy carries only in-frame clones and drops some. The sample lists 150,000 to 200,000 clones, under 70% seen once, with 0.75% to 0.95% in the top ten. The treatment here: oral pan-JAK inhibitor, 5-10 mg twice daily. The sequences come from CD4+ T cells sorted from blood, collected at week 4, from a patient treated with tofacitinib. The gene calls are TRBV29-1 and TRBJ1-3, with no clear D. This TCR was recovered from a human donor with alopecia areata. CDR3 sequence reads: CSVRRSGNTIYF. The CDR3 DNA reads TGCAGCGTCCGGAGATCTGGAAACACCATATATTTT.